The 2 T cell receptor beta chains listed next were all sequenced from one sample in a study of T cells after yellow fever vaccination. In TCRdb, the 5' RACE reads were re-called with MiXCR into one record per CDR3 protein. Of 300,000 to 400,000 distinct CDR3 sequences listed, 8.7% are singletons. The source was PBMCs, collected on the day of the first yellow fever vaccination. These receptor sequences come from a man aged 18-30 years who received the YFV17D yellow fever vaccine.

This clonotype was picked up a small number of times. The CDR3 protein is CATSRDLQANTGELFF. The CDR3 DNA follows: TGTGCCACCAGCAGAGATTTACAGGCTAACACCGGGGAGCTGTTTTTT. This rearrangement joins TRBV15 to TRBJ2-2; D might be TRBD1 (5 bases). The CDR3 extends over 16 amino acids. CDR1 and CDR2 from the germline V gene are LNHNV and YYDKDF (reference sequence). With 0 bases removed from V and 2 bases from J, the gap between germline ends came to 10 bases.

This clonotype has more than one count but fewer than ten. This rearrangement joins TRBV7-3 to TRBJ1-5, with TRBD1 as a possible D gene (6 bases). Between the trimmed V and J ends, which lost 5 bases and 0 bases, there was a span of 26 bases. Germline CDR1 SGHTA, CDR2 FQGTGA. The CDR3 loop spans 20 amino acids. CDR3 residues: CASSPRWTARLFYSNQPQHF. The CDR3 DNA follows: TGTGCCAGCAGCCCCCGCTGGACAGCCCGCCTGTTCTATAGCAATCAGCCCCAGCATTTT.